What follows are 32 T cell receptor beta chains derived from one specimen sequenced in a study of blood T cell repertoires in COVID-19. TCRdb's copy holds only in-frame clones and misses some; the assay was immunoSEQ multiplex PCR. The sample contains some 110,000 clones, roughly 83% of which appear only once. The sequenced sample consisted of peripheral blood. The receptors were sampled from a woman in her 70s with acute or convalescent COVID-19.

The chain carries TRBV3-1 (or the pseudogene TRBV3-2) and TRBJ1-5; D might be TRBD1 (5 bases). V lost 0 bases and J 5 bases, leaving 5 bases between the germline ends. The CDR3 runs 13 residues. Germline CDR1 reads LGHDT; CDR2 reads YNNKEL (reference sequence). The DNA for the CDR3 is TGTGCCAGCAGCCAAGACAGGGATCAGCCCCAGCATTTT. It translates to CASSQDRDQPQHF.

The V gene is TRBV4-1, the J gene TRBJ2-7, with a tentative D call TRBD2 (5 bases). The CDR3 extends over 13 amino acids. Trimming shortened V by 1 base and J by 2 bases, and 6 bases separated the two germline ends. In germline, CDR1 is MGHRA, CDR2 YSYEKL. CDR3 bases: TGCGCCAGCAGCCAAGTGACTACCTACGAGCAGTACTTC. The encoded protein is CASSQVTTYEQYF.

The DNA for the CDR3 is TGTGCCAGCAGGGGGGGTGGAAACACTGAAGCTTTCTTT. This sequence encodes CASRGGGNTEAFF. The chain uses TRBV2 and TRBJ1-1; D might be TRBD1 (5 bases). The germline CDR1 and CDR2 sequences are SNHLY and FYNNEI. V was clipped by 6 bases and J by 2 bases, with 10 bases between them. This CDR3 has 13 amino acids.

This chain connects TRBV5-8 to TRBJ1-6, with unresolved D. V lost 4 bases and J lost 7, with 12 bases in between. Per the germline V gene, CDR1 is SGHTS and CDR2 is YDEGEE. The CDR3 covers 14 residues. The CDR3: CASSVEGGNSPLHF. The CDR3 coding sequence is TGTGCCAGCAGCGTAGAGGGAGGGAATTCACCCCTCCACTTT.

The chain couples TRBV4-2 to TRBJ1-1, with 7 bases aligning to TRBD1. CDR1 and CDR2 (germline): LGHNA, YNFKEQ. Trimming removed 4 bases from V and 1 base from J; junction bases left unmatched: 18. The CDR3 is made up of 19 amino acids. The CDR3 loop reads CASSREYRGFSTRNTEAFF. For the CDR3, the DNA is TGTGCCAGCAGCCGCGAGTACAGGGGTTTCTCGACGAGGAACACTGAAGCTTTCTTT.

This sequence joins TRBV5-1 and TRBJ1-2; 8 bases are a match to TRBD1. The length of the CDR3 is 15 residues. Germline trimming cut 0 bases from V and 4 bases from J; bases unmatched to any gene: 5. Germline CDR1 and CDR2: SGHRS and YFSETQ. CDR3 bases: TGCGCCAGCAGCTTGGGGCAGGGGGCTACCTATGGCTACACCTTC. Protein product: CASSLGQGATYGYTF.

Only one count was recorded for this clone. The chain carries TRBV5-1 and TRBJ2-5; 7 positions match TRBD2. Germline assignment: CDR1 SGHRS and CDR2 YFSETQ. The CDR3 is 14 amino acids. V lost 0 bases, J lost 4 bases, and 3 bases stayed unmatched. The CDR3 DNA is TGCGCCAGCAGCTTGGCCTCTAGCGGAGAGACCCAGTACTTC. Its translation: CASSLASSGETQYF.

Only one count was recorded for this clone. The chain uses TRBV29-1 and TRBJ1-2; 10 nucleotides align to TRBD1. Germline trimming cut 6 bases from V and 13 bases from J; bases unmatched to any gene: 17. The germline gives CDR1 SQVTM, CDR2 ANQGSEA. There are 14 residues in the CDR3. This CDR3 reads CSVLSRDRGGTSTF. As DNA, the CDR3 is TGCAGCGTGCTGTCCCGGGACAGGGGTGGGACGTCCACCTTC.

The chain is built from TRBV7-3 and TRBJ2-5; D perhaps matches TRBD2 (5 bases). The germline CDR1 and CDR2 sequences are SGHTA and FQGTGA. The CDR3 totals 14 residues. The germline V and J ends were trimmed by 5 bases and 4 bases, with 14 bases remaining between them. CDR3 sequence: CASSPRALGETQYF. The CDR3, as DNA: TGTGCCAGCAGCCCGCGGGCGCTAGGAGAGACCCAGTACTTC.

The chain recombines TRBV25-1 with TRBJ1-6; 7 bases agree with TRBD1. Trimming at V came to 4 bases and at J to 1 base, leaving 7 bases not matched to a gene. Germline V gene lookup returns CDR1 MGHDK and CDR2 SYGVNS. The CDR3 length is 17 residues. CDR3 nucleotides: TGTGCCAGCAGTGCGTATGCAGGGGGGTCCTATAATTCACCCCTCCACTTT. Protein sequence: CASSAYAGGSYNSPLHF.

The chain couples TRBV7-9 to TRBJ2-1, with D unresolved. The CDR3 covers 13 residues. V was pared by 5 bases and J by 6 bases, with 11 bases between. From germline, CDR1 is SEHNR and CDR2 FQNEAQ (reference sequence). This chain's CDR3 is CASSPPTLNEQFF. CDR3 DNA: TGTGCCAGCAGCCCCCCTACCCTCAATGAGCAGTTCTTC.

The chain carries TRBV15 and TRBJ2-7; TRBD1 is a possible D gene (7 bases). Trimming removed 0 bases at V and 0 bases at J, with 18 bases between. CDR1 and CDR2 (germline): LNHNV, YYDKDF (reference sequence). CDR3 length: 18 amino acids. The CDR3 coding sequence is TGTGCCACCAGCAGAGATCCCTCCAGGGGGGCAACCTCCTACGAGCAGTACTTC. Encoded protein: CATSRDPSRGATSYEQYF.

The CDR3 loop is CASSPDREIYEQYF. CDR3 DNA: TGTGCCAGCAGCCCGGACAGGGAAATCTACGAGCAGTACTTC. The chain uses TRBV6-5 and TRBJ2-7; 8 nucleotides align to TRBD1. CDR1 is MNHEY, CDR2 SVGAGI, per germline. The CDR3 loop spans 14 amino acids. Trimming cost V 6 bases and J 3 bases; bases outside gene matches: 7.

The gene calls are TRBV5-1 and TRBJ1-1; TRBD1 is a possible D gene (5 bases). V was clipped by 0 bases and J by 6 bases, with 15 bases between them. CDR1 and CDR2 from the germline V gene are SGHRS and YFSETQ. This CDR3 spans 15 amino acids. CDR3 residues: CASSLAWGRFSEAFF. In DNA form, the CDR3 reads TGCGCCAGCAGCTTGGCTTGGGGGAGGTTTTCTGAAGCTTTCTTT.

The chain is built from TRBV3-1 (or the pseudogene TRBV3-2) and TRBJ1-2; perhaps TRBD1 as D (5 bases). Germline CDR1 is LGHDT and CDR2 is YNNKEL (reference sequence). V was pared by 0 bases and J by 6 bases, with 11 bases between. The CDR3 contains 14 residues. This chain's CDR3 is CASSQDRQGNGYTF. The DNA of the CDR3 is TGTGCCAGCAGCCAAGATAGGCAGGGAAATGGCTACACCTTC.

V gene TRBV9 combines with J gene TRBJ2-1; the match to TRBD2 covers 8 bases. This CDR3 region has 15 residues. The trim removed 0 bases at V and 6 bases at J, leaving 5 bases unmatched. Germline loops: CDR1 SGDLS, CDR2 YYNGEE. The CDR3 loop reads CASSVARGAFNEQFF. CDR3 bases: TGTGCCAGCAGCGTAGCGCGGGGGGCGTTCAATGAGCAGTTCTTC.

The chain combines TRBV7-3 with TRBJ2-1, with TRBD1 identical over 8 bases. V dropped 5 bases and J dropped 0; count of bases not matched to a gene: 3. Looked up from germline, CDR1 is SGHTA and CDR2 is FQGTGA. The length of the CDR3 is 15 residues. The CDR3 bases are TGTGCCAGCAGCCCCGACAGGGGCTCCTACAATGAGCAGTTCTTC. This encodes CASSPDRGSYNEQFF.

The chain is built from TRBV25-1 and TRBJ1-5; 7 nucleotides agree with TRBD1. Trimming removed 3 bases from V and 14 bases from J; junction bases left unmatched: 10. The germline gives CDR1 MGHDK, CDR2 SYGVNS. The CDR3 runs 13 residues. The CDR3 here is CASSDPLTGRKHF. Here the CDR3 DNA reads TGTGCCAGCAGTGACCCCCTGACAGGGAGAAAGCATTTT.

The rearrangement links TRBV12-3 or TRBV12-4 to TRBJ2-1, with D tentatively TRBD1 (5 bases). This CDR3 has 13 residues. V was shortened by 7 bases and J by 0 bases, with 7 bases between the two germline ends. CDR3 protein: CASKRGSYNEQFF. Written as DNA, the CDR3 is TGTGCCAGCAAAAGGGGCTCCTACAATGAGCAGTTCTTC.

The CDR3 spells CASSPGKTENTEAFF. CDR3 in DNA: TGTGCCAGCTCACCTGGCAAGACAGAGAACACTGAAGCTTTCTTT. The V and J genes are TRBV18 and TRBJ1-1; weak D call: TRBD1 (5 bases). This CDR3 contains 15 residues. CDR1 and CDR2 from the germline V gene are KGHSH and LQKENI. The germline V and J ends were trimmed by 3 bases and 1 base, with 12 bases remaining between them.

The chain uses TRBV5-1 and TRBJ2-2, with 8 bases identical to TRBD1. This CDR3 comprises 16 residues. From germline, CDR1 is SGHRS and CDR2 YFSETQ. Unmatched junction bases numbered 2, after V lost 0 bases and J lost 1 base. CDR3 sequence reads: CASSLDGQGNTGELFF. CDR3 coding DNA: TGCGCCAGCAGCTTGGACGGACAGGGGAACACCGGGGAGCTGTTTTTT.

The rearrangement uses TRBV5-5 and TRBJ2-6; the match to TRBD1 covers 9 bases. V was pared by 6 bases and J by 1 base, with 14 bases of the junction left unmatched. Germline V gene data show CDR1 as SGHKS and CDR2 as YYEKEE (reference sequence). This CDR3 is 19 amino acids long. This chain's CDR3 is CASTLNRGQWTSGANVLTF. The CDR3 nucleotides are TGTGCCAGCACCCTTAACAGGGGGCAGTGGACTTCTGGGGCCAACGTCCTGACTTTC. The full variable domain, completed using reference TRBV5-5 and TRBJ2-6, is DAGVTQSPTHLIKTRGQQVTLRCSPISGHKSVSWYQQVLGQGPQFIFQYYEKEERGRGNFPDRFSARQFPNYSSELNVNALLLGDSALYLCASTLNRGQWTSGANVLTFGAGSRLTVL.

The chain recombines TRBV5-1 with TRBJ2-3; a weak D match, TRBD1 (6 bases). The CDR3 length is 15 residues. Germline lookup yields CDR1 SGHRS and CDR2 YFSETQ. Trimming cost V 4 bases and J 4 bases, with 16 bases left between them. This CDR3 reads CASSLEGRGADTQYF. CDR3 nucleotide sequence: TGCGCCAGCAGCCTTGAAGGCAGGGGCGCAGATACGCAGTATTTT.

The V gene is TRBV7-2, the J gene TRBJ2-3, with D tentatively TRBD2 (6 bases). Germline V gene sequence: CDR1 SGHTA, CDR2 FQGNSA. Trimming removed 5 bases from V and 6 bases from J, with 15 bases in between. This CDR3 has 14 residues. CDR3 in amino acids: CASSVGGGSDTQYF. The CDR3 DNA is TGTGCCAGCAGCGTCGGGGGTGGGAGCGATACGCAGTATTTT.

This clone has more than one count but fewer than ten. The chain carries TRBV10-1 and TRBJ1-1, with D possibly matching TRBD1 (5 bases). From germline, CDR1 is WNHNN and CDR2 SYGVQD (reference sequence). V was trimmed by 6 bases and J by 4 bases, leaving 9 bases between them. CDR3 length: 12 amino acids. Written as DNA, the CDR3 is TGCGCCAGCAGCCAGGGTCCCACTGAAGCTTTCTTT. Residues: CASSQGPTEAFF.

V usage is TRBV7-3 and J usage is TRBJ2-1; 8 positions match TRBD2. This CDR3 spans 14 amino acids. Germline values: CDR1 SGHTA, CDR2 FQGTGA. V gave up 5 bases and J gave up 6 bases; unmatched junction bases: 6. The CDR3 nucleotides are TGTGCCAGCAGCCCGAGCGGGGGTATCAATGAGCAGTTCTTC. It is translated as CASSPSGGINEQFF.

This rearrangement joins TRBV3-1 (or the pseudogene TRBV3-2) to TRBJ1-2; TRBD1 matches 10 bases. Looked up from germline, CDR1 is LGHDT and CDR2 is YNNKEL (reference sequence). This CDR3 is built from 16 residues. V trimming: 5 bases; J trimming: 8 bases; junction bases outside the gene matches: 14. This CDR3 is CASSVTGGPTGAGYTF. CDR3 bases: TGTGCCAGCAGCGTGACAGGGGGCCCGACCGGAGCGGGCTACACCTTC.

The chain links TRBV6-5 to TRBJ1-2, with D tentatively TRBD1 (6 bases). V was clipped by 10 bases and J by 8 bases, with 17 bases between them. The CDR3 contains 12 residues. The germline V gene has CDR1 MNHEY and CDR2 SVGAGI. CDR3: CATREGGKGYTF. The DNA of the CDR3 is TGTGCCACCCGCGAGGGGGGGAAAGGCTACACCTTC.

The chain recombines TRBV6-6 with TRBJ1-1, with D unclear. V lost 8 bases to trimming and J lost 8 bases, with 12 bases between them. The CDR3 covers 11 residues. Germline assignment: CDR1 MNHNY and CDR2 SVGAGI (reference sequence). The CDR3 spells CASRRAEEAFF. As DNA, the CDR3 is TGTGCCAGCCGGAGAGCAGAAGAAGCTTTCTTT.

The chain carries TRBV18 and TRBJ1-1, with TRBD1 identical over 7 bases. CDR1 is KGHSH, CDR2 LQKENI, per germline. The CDR3 runs to 13 residues. V shed 6 bases, J shed 2 bases, and the junction held 3 bases outside the gene matches. CDR3 loop: CASSGQVNTEAFF. CDR3 DNA sequence: TGTGCCAGCTCCGGACAGGTTAACACTGAAGCTTTCTTT.

This clone was recorded a few times. V is TRBV19 and J is TRBJ1-1; D not resolved. Per germline, CDR1 LNHDA and CDR2 SQIVND (reference sequence). V shed 5 bases and J shed 3 bases, with 10 bases lying between them. This CDR3 spans 13 amino acids. The CDR3 reads CASSLRTYTEAFF. CDR3 nucleotides: TGTGCCAGTAGTCTTAGGACTTACACTGAAGCTTTCTTT. The entire variable domain, with the rest obtained from reference TRBV19 and TRBJ1-1, is as follows: DGGITQSPKYLFRKEGQNVTLSCEQNLNHDAMYWYRQDPGQGLRLIYYSQIVNDFQKGDIAEGYSVSREKKESFPLTVTSAQKNPTAFYLCASSLRTYTEAFFGQGTRLTVV.

V usage is TRBV5-4 and J usage is TRBJ1-2; D uncertain. CDR1 and CDR2 from the germline V gene are SGHNT and YYREEE (reference sequence). This CDR3 region has 14 residues. The V and J ends lost 2 bases and 4 bases respectively, with 12 bases between them. The CDR3 DNA is TGTGCCAGCAGCTTAGAGGCCGGCGGCTATGGCTACACCTTC. Translation: CASSLEAGGYGYTF.